A selection of T cell receptor beta chains follows, all from one sample in a study of vaccination and CD4 T cells after COVID-19. Their specific antigens are unknown. TCRdb used MiXCR to reprocess the PCR reads, holding one entry per CDR3 protein. Among 17,000 or so distinct CDR3 sequences listed, over 30% were seen once. The source material was CD4+ T cells from blood, cultured in vitro. The receptors were gathered from a human donor who had recovered from COVID-19. CDR3s include the opening cysteine and the closing phenylalanine or tryptophan. A D gene is named only where the DNA matches it firmly. Clone size is given for some rows only: seen once, a few or many times, or a class if the clone is expanded.

clone size	D gene	V gene	J gene	CDR3 protein	CDR3 DNA
few	.	TRBV19	TRBJ1-2	CASSIGSIEGVYTF	TGTGCCAGTAGTATTGGGAGCATCGAGGGGGTCTACACCTTC
few	TRBD2	TRBV28	TRBJ2-5	CASSLHRLAQETQYF	TGTGCCAGCAGTTTACACCGACTAGCCCAAGAGACCCAGTACTTC
few	.	TRBV9	TRBJ2-5	CASSVELGGGTETQYF	TGTGCCAGCAGCGTAGAACTTGGAGGGGGAACAGAGACCCAGTACTTC
.	.	TRBV20-1	TRBJ2-3	CSALEALYTDTQYF	TGCAGTGCTTTAGAGGCCCTCTACACAGATACGCAGTATTTT
.	TRBD1	TRBV20-1	TRBJ1-2	CSAPDRSTYGYTF	TGCAGTGCTCCGGACAGGAGTACCTATGGCTACACCTTC
.	.	TRBV2	TRBJ2-1	CASSDIRGNEQFF	TGTGCCAGCAGTGATATCCGGGGGAATGAGCAGTTCTTC
few	.	TRBV6-2/TRBV6-3	TRBJ2-5	CASSTPDVETQYF	TGTGCCAGCAGTACCCCGGACGTAGAGACCCAGTACTTC
.	.	TRBV20-1	TRBJ2-3	CSAREDTDTQYF	TGCAGTGCTAGAGAAGACACAGATACGCAGTATTTT
few	.	TRBV20-1	TRBJ1-5	CSARTSNQPQHF	TGCAGTGCTAGAACCTCTAATCAGCCCCAGCATTTT
once	.	TRBV19	TRBJ1-1	CASSIRSRASMNTEAFF	TGTGCCAGTAGTATACGTTCCAGGGCCAGCATGAACACTGAAGCTTTCTTT
.	.	TRBV5-1	TRBJ2-3	CASSFTGDGSVDTQYF	TGCGCCAGCAGCTTCACGGGGGACGGCTCCGTAGATACGCAGTATTTT
.	.	TRBV6-5	TRBJ1-5	CASSSTDNQPQHF	TGTGCCAGCAGTTCGACAGACAATCAGCCCCAGCATTTT
.	TRBD1	TRBV28	TRBJ2-5	CASHPGTEYQETQYF	TGTGCCAGCCATCCCGGGACAGAGTACCAAGAGACCCAGTACTTC
.	.	TRBV7-9	TRBJ1-4	CASSLVGTSEKLFF	TGTGCCAGCAGCTTAGTTGGGACGTCCGAAAAACTGTTTTTT
.	.	TRBV7-2	TRBJ1-5	CASSLMGHLSNQPQHF	TGTGCCAGCAGCCTTATGGGACATCTTAGCAATCAGCCCCAGCATTTT
.	TRBD1	TRBV2	TRBJ1-2	CASRPQTGTAVVSYGYTF	TGTGCCAGCAGACCACAAACCGGGACAGCGGTGGTCTCCTATGGCTACACCTTC
medium-sized	.	TRBV20-1	TRBJ2-2	CSAIENGVGELFF	TGCAGTGCTATTGAAAATGGGGTCGGGGAGCTGTTTTTT
.	TRBD2	TRBV10-3	TRBJ2-5	CAISDTSGRGRGSETQYF	TGTGCCATCAGTGACACTAGCGGGAGGGGCCGCGGGTCGGAGACCCAGTACTTC
.	.	TRBV19	TRBJ2-3	CASSTSRRGTQYF	TGTGCCAGTAGTACCTCCCGGAGGGGGACGCAGTATTTT
once	TRBD2	TRBV20-1	TRBJ2-1	CSAPIGLAGVHSYNEQFF	TGCAGTGCACCTATCGGACTAGCGGGAGTCCATTCCTACAATGAGCAGTTCTTC
.	TRBD2	TRBV6-1	TRBJ2-7	CASSGRTSGRIYEQYF	TGTGCCAGCAGTGGACGGACTAGCGGGAGAATATACGAGCAGTACTTC
.	.	TRBV20-1	TRBJ1-1	CSARGLSVWMNTEAFF	TGCAGTGCTAGAGGACTATCTGTATGGATGAACACTGAAGCTTTCTTT
.	.	TRBV7-9	TRBJ2-1	CASSLGSYNEQFF	TGTGCCAGCAGCTTAGGGTCATACAATGAGCAGTTCTTC
few	TRBD1	TRBV28	TRBJ1-2	CASSLGDRDGYTF	TGTGCCAGCAGTTTGGGGGACAGGGATGGCTACACCTTC
.	.	TRBV4-2	TRBJ2-3	CASSQNARGGPADTQYF	TGTGCCAGCAGCCAAAACGCCCGCGGAGGGCCTGCAGATACGCAGTATTTT
few	.	TRBV27	TRBJ2-7	CASSFPGAPFTYEQYF	TGTGCCAGCAGTTTCCCCGGGGCACCCTTCACCTACGAGCAGTACTTC
.	TRBD1	TRBV2	TRBJ1-2	CASSDLAGGRYGYTF	TGTGCCAGCAGTGATCTGGCAGGGGGCCGATATGGCTACACCTTC
.	TRBD1	TRBV7-2	TRBJ2-1	CASMAGQAYNEQFF	TGTGCCAGCATGGCAGGACAGGCCTACAATGAGCAGTTCTTC
few	.	TRBV27	TRBJ1-2	CASSLSHGDGPYGYTF	TGTGCCAGCAGTTTATCGCACGGAGACGGACCCTATGGCTACACCTTC
.	.	TRBV28	TRBJ2-3	CASSLWRYWGTDTQYF	TGTGCCAGCAGTTTATGGCGCTATTGGGGCACAGATACGCAGTATTTT
few	.	TRBV20-1	TRBJ1-5	CSARGVNSNQPQHF	TGCAGTGCTAGAGGGGTTAATAGCAATCAGCCCCAGCATTTT
.	.	TRBV6-5	TRBJ1-1	CASSYYSGAGADEAFF	TGTGCCAGCAGTTACTACTCGGGGGCAGGGGCTGATGAAGCTTTCTTT
.	TRBD2	TRBV20-1	TRBJ2-5	CSAKPQGLAKQETQYF	TGCAGTGCTAAACCCCAGGGACTAGCGAAACAAGAGACCCAGTACTTC
.	TRBD1	TRBV28	TRBJ1-1	CASNPSGTGGVEGAFF	TGTGCCAGCAATCCCTCGGGGACAGGGGGAGTAGAGGGAGCTTTCTTT
few	.	TRBV6-1	TRBJ2-7	CASSTDWSSYEQYF	TGTGCCAGCAGTACGGACTGGAGCTCCTACGAGCAGTACTTC
once	.	TRBV19	TRBJ2-3	CASSIDLRQGATQYF	TGTGCCAGTAGTATAGATTTAAGGCAGGGAGCTACGCAGTATTTT
.	.	TRBV6-1	TRBJ1-4	CASSEAEALNEKLFF	TGTGCCAGCAGTGAAGCGGAGGCCCTTAATGAAAAACTGTTTTTT
.	TRBD2	TRBV7-2	TRBJ2-2	CASSLTSAGLAGIGELFF	TGTGCCAGCAGCTTAACATCCGCTGGGCTAGCGGGCATTGGCGAGCTGTTTTTT
once	.	TRBV29-1	TRBJ1-2	CSVEDLGGNYGYTF	TGCAGCGTTGAAGATCTCGGGGGGAACTATGGCTACACCTTC
few	TRBD1	TRBV10-1	TRBJ1-1	CASTPDRLDTEAFF	TGCGCCAGTACTCCGGACAGGTTGGACACTGAAGCTTTCTTT
few	.	TRBV6-2/TRBV6-3	TRBJ1-1	CASRPGTESEAFF	TGTGCCAGCAGGCCAGGGACGGAGAGTGAAGCTTTCTTT
.	.	TRBV5-4	TRBJ2-7	CASSLEIRTVSYEQYF	TGTGCCAGCAGCTTGGAAATTCGGACAGTCTCCTACGAGCAGTACTTC
few	.	TRBV20-1	TRBJ2-4	CSASTGEIAKNIQYF	TGCAGTGCTAGTACCGGCGAGATAGCCAAAAACATTCAGTACTTC
.	.	TRBV6-5	TRBJ1-2	CVSSYSTAINYGYTF	TGTGTCAGCAGTTACTCGACAGCGATTAACTATGGCTACACCTTC
.	TRBD2	TRBV6-1	TRBJ2-4	CASSELGSGSSVDYF	TGTGCCAGCAGTGAACTGGGTAGCGGGAGTTCGGTCGACTACTTC
.	.	TRBV27	TRBJ2-2	CASSFTGKGTGELFF	TGTGCCAGCAGTTTTACAGGGAAGGGGACCGGGGAGCTGTTTTTT
few	.	TRBV10-3	TRBJ2-6	CAISDSRGSGANVLTF	TGTGCCATCAGTGATTCGAGGGGATCCGGGGCCAACGTCCTGACTTTC
.	.	TRBV12-3/TRBV12-4	TRBJ2-5	CASSLVRTQYF	TGTGCCAGCAGTTTAGTCAGGACCCAGTACTTC
.	.	TRBV20-1	TRBJ1-4	CSAKGGNEKLFF	TGCAGTGCTAAAGGGGGTAATGAAAAACTGTTTTTT
.	.	TRBV6-1	TRBJ1-1	CATRRNTEAFF	TGTGCCACCCGGAGGAACACTGAAGCTTTCTTT
few	.	TRBV2	TRBJ1-3	CASIAGFGNTIYF	TGTGCCAGCATTGCAGGGTTCGGAAACACCATATATTTT
.	TRBD1	TRBV20-1	TRBJ2-2	CSANRGPNTGELFF	TGCAGTGCTAACAGGGGGCCCAACACCGGGGAGCTGTTTTTT
.	TRBD1	TRBV19	TRBJ1-2	CASSKERTGDYGYTF	TGTGCCAGTAGTAAGGAGCGCACAGGGGACTATGGCTACACCTTC
.	.	TRBV25-1	TRBJ1-1	CASSEGQEAFF	TGTGCCAGCAGTGAAGGGCAGGAAGCTTTCTTT
.	.	TRBV19	TRBJ2-2	CATLGLANTGELFF	TGTGCCACCCTAGGACTGGCAAACACCGGGGAGCTGTTTTTT
.	TRBD1	TRBV9	TRBJ1-6	CASSPRQGGNSPLHF	TGTGCCAGCAGCCCTCGACAGGGGGGTAATTCACCCCTCCACTTT
few	.	TRBV11-1	TRBJ2-6	CASRTSEGFGGANVLTF	TGTGCCAGCAGGACATCGGAGGGATTTGGAGGGGCCAACGTCCTGACTTTC